The clone carrying this T cell receptor (beta chain) was picked up many times. The antigen is undetermined. Lactation, pregnancy, other autoimmune disease or uncontrolled infection excluded patients. Extraction of PBMCs used 9 to 10 ml of fresh peripheral blood. This entry comes from a study of T cells in Graves' hyperthyroidism and ophthalmopathy. The overall study: It was at initial diagnosis, before any treatment, that peripheral blood was collected. Points from the study as a whole: The majority of expanded thyroid clonotypes above 0.001 also appeared in blood.

The TCR beta CDR3 regions underwent amplification using RNA transcripts as the source. During a first-round RT-PCR of the TCR CDR3, the HTBI primer set was used. One entry per CDR3 protein results from TCRdb running MiXCR on the multiplex PCR reads. The sample lists approximately 400,000 distinct CDR3 sequences; approximately 15% were seen once. CDR1 is SGHNT and CDR2 is YYREEE in the germline V gene (reference sequence). V was clipped by 2 bases and J by 4 bases, with 9 bases between them. The CDR3 length is 13 residues. The specimen sequenced was blood. The rearrangement uses TRBV5-4 and TRBJ1-2; D is ambiguous. The TCR comes from a woman in her thirties with Graves' ophthalmopathy. CDR3 sequence (DNA): TGTGCCAGCAGCTTCGGCCAGTTCTATGGCTACACCTTC. Its translation: CASSFGQFYGYTF.